These T cell receptor beta chains were read from a single sample in a study of OX40 agonist ivuxolimab in advanced cancers. Sequencing used immunoSEQ multiplex PCR; TCRdb keeps in-frame clones, though not all of them. The table has roughly 34,000 clones, about 90% seen once. The specimen was CD4+ or CD8+ T cells sorted from blood, collected in a trial of the OX40 agonist ivuxolimab. The receptor source for this set is an adult with an advanced solid tumor such as melanoma, head and neck, liver or kidney cancer. Both conserved end residues are part of each CDR3. Fields, in order: V gene, clone size, D gene, J gene, CDR3 length, CDR3 DNA, CDR3 protein. The D gene is left open where the match is weak. Clone size is given for some rows only: seen once, a few or many times, or a class if the clone is expanded.

v_gene: TRBV27; abundance: NA; d_gene: NA; j_gene: TRBJ2-7; len: 14; CDR3nt: TGTGCCAGCAGTTTTCGGGCGGTGACGGGCGAGCAGTACTTC; CDR3aa: CASSFRAVTGEQYF
v_gene: TRBV5-1; abundance: NA; d_gene: NA; j_gene: TRBJ1-5; len: 15; CDR3nt: TGCGCCAGCAGCTTTGACCCCGGGAGCAATCAGCCCCAGCATTTT; CDR3aa: CASSFDPGSNQPQHF
v_gene: TRBV19; abundance: NA; d_gene: TRBD1; j_gene: TRBJ2-7; len: 15; CDR3nt: TGTGCCAGTAGTATAGCTGGGACAGGACTGAACGAGCAGTACTTC; CDR3aa: CASSIAGTGLNEQYF
v_gene: TRBV6-5; abundance: NA; d_gene: NA; j_gene: TRBJ2-7; len: 10; CDR3nt: TGTGGCCTGTCGGAGGACGAGCAGTACTTC; CDR3aa: CGLSEDEQYF
v_gene: TRBV6-6; abundance: NA; d_gene: NA; j_gene: TRBJ2-5; len: 14; CDR3nt: TGTGCCAGCAGTCAAAGCCGGGAACAAGAGACCCAGTACTTC; CDR3aa: CASSQSREQETQYF
v_gene: TRBV15; abundance: NA; d_gene: NA; j_gene: TRBJ2-4; len: 15; CDR3nt: TGTGCCACCAGCAGAGGGGGTCCCTCCAAAAACATTCAGTACTTC; CDR3aa: CATSRGGPSKNIQYF
v_gene: TRBV4-2; abundance: once; d_gene: TRBD2; j_gene: TRBJ2-3; len: 18; CDR3nt: TGTGCCAGCAGCCAAGACCCCGGGACTAGCGGTTACACAGATACGCAGTATTTT; CDR3aa: CASSQDPGTSGYTDTQYF
v_gene: TRBV2; abundance: NA; d_gene: NA; j_gene: TRBJ2-5; len: 15; CDR3nt: TGTGCCAGCAGCGGACCCGGGAATAGGGGGGAGACCCAGTACTTC; CDR3aa: CASSGPGNRGETQYF
v_gene: TRBV30; abundance: NA; d_gene: NA; j_gene: TRBJ1-3; len: 15; CDR3nt: TGTGCCTGGAGTGTATTGGGGAACTCTGGAAACACCATATATTTT; CDR3aa: CAWSVLGNSGNTIYF
v_gene: TRBV9; abundance: NA; d_gene: NA; j_gene: TRBJ2-3; len: 14; CDR3nt: TGTGCCAGCAGCGTAGGTTCGGGCACAGATACGCAGTATTTT; CDR3aa: CASSVGSGTDTQYF
v_gene: TRBV19; abundance: NA; d_gene: TRBD2; j_gene: TRBJ2-2; len: 16; CDR3nt: TGTGCCAGTAGTATTACTAGCGGGAGGAGCACCGGGGAGCTGTTTTTT; CDR3aa: CASSITSGRSTGELFF
v_gene: TRBV30; abundance: NA; d_gene: NA; j_gene: TRBJ1-1; len: 11; CDR3nt: TGTGCCTGGAGTGTCCGGGTTGAAGCTTTCTTT; CDR3aa: CAWSVRVEAFF
v_gene: TRBV7-8; abundance: NA; d_gene: NA; j_gene: TRBJ1-2; len: 14; CDR3nt: TGTGCCAGCAGCTTAGACAGGGCTAACTATGGCTACACCTTC; CDR3aa: CASSLDRANYGYTF
v_gene: TRBV25-1; abundance: NA; d_gene: NA; j_gene: TRBJ1-1; len: 15; CDR3nt: TGTGCCAGCAGTACAGCAGGGGACCCGAACACTGAAGCTTTCTTT; CDR3aa: CASSTAGDPNTEAFF
v_gene: TRBV10-3; abundance: NA; d_gene: TRBD1; j_gene: TRBJ1-5; len: 14; CDR3nt: TGTGCCATCAGTAAAGGACAGGGGTCTCAGCCCCAGCATTTT; CDR3aa: CAISKGQGSQPQHF
v_gene: TRBV2; abundance: NA; d_gene: NA; j_gene: TRBJ2-7; len: 13; CDR3nt: TGTGCCAGCAGTGAAGCGCGGCAGGGACATGTTGACTTC; CDR3aa: CASSEARQGHVDF
v_gene: TRBV30; abundance: NA; d_gene: TRBD2; j_gene: TRBJ2-1; len: 17; CDR3nt: TGTGCCTGGAGTGGGACTAGCGGGAGGGTCACCTACAATGAGCAGTTCTTC; CDR3aa: CAWSGTSGRVTYNEQFF
v_gene: TRBV19; abundance: NA; d_gene: NA; j_gene: TRBJ2-7; len: 14; CDR3nt: TGTGCCAGTAGTACCCGGCGGGGCAACTACGAGCAGTACTTC; CDR3aa: CASSTRRGNYEQYF
v_gene: TRBV18; abundance: NA; d_gene: NA; j_gene: TRBJ1-1; len: 15; CDR3nt: TGTGCCAGCTCACCACCAGGCAGAGCGAACACTGAAGCTTTCTTT; CDR3aa: CASSPPGRANTEAFF
v_gene: TRBV6-5; abundance: NA; d_gene: NA; j_gene: TRBJ1-4; len: 15; CDR3nt: TGTGCCAGCAGTTACTGGAACAGAGGGCGCCGAAAACTGTTTTTT; CDR3aa: CASSYWNRGRRKLFF
v_gene: TRBV7-2; abundance: NA; d_gene: TRBD1; j_gene: TRBJ2-2; len: 15; CDR3nt: TGTGCCAGCAGCTCGGACAGGGCGCACACCGGGGAGCTGTTTTTT; CDR3aa: CASSSDRAHTGELFF
v_gene: TRBV9; abundance: NA; d_gene: NA; j_gene: TRBJ1-3; len: 13; CDR3nt: TGTGCCAGCAGCGCCCTCATAGGAAACACCATATATTTT; CDR3aa: CASSALIGNTIYF